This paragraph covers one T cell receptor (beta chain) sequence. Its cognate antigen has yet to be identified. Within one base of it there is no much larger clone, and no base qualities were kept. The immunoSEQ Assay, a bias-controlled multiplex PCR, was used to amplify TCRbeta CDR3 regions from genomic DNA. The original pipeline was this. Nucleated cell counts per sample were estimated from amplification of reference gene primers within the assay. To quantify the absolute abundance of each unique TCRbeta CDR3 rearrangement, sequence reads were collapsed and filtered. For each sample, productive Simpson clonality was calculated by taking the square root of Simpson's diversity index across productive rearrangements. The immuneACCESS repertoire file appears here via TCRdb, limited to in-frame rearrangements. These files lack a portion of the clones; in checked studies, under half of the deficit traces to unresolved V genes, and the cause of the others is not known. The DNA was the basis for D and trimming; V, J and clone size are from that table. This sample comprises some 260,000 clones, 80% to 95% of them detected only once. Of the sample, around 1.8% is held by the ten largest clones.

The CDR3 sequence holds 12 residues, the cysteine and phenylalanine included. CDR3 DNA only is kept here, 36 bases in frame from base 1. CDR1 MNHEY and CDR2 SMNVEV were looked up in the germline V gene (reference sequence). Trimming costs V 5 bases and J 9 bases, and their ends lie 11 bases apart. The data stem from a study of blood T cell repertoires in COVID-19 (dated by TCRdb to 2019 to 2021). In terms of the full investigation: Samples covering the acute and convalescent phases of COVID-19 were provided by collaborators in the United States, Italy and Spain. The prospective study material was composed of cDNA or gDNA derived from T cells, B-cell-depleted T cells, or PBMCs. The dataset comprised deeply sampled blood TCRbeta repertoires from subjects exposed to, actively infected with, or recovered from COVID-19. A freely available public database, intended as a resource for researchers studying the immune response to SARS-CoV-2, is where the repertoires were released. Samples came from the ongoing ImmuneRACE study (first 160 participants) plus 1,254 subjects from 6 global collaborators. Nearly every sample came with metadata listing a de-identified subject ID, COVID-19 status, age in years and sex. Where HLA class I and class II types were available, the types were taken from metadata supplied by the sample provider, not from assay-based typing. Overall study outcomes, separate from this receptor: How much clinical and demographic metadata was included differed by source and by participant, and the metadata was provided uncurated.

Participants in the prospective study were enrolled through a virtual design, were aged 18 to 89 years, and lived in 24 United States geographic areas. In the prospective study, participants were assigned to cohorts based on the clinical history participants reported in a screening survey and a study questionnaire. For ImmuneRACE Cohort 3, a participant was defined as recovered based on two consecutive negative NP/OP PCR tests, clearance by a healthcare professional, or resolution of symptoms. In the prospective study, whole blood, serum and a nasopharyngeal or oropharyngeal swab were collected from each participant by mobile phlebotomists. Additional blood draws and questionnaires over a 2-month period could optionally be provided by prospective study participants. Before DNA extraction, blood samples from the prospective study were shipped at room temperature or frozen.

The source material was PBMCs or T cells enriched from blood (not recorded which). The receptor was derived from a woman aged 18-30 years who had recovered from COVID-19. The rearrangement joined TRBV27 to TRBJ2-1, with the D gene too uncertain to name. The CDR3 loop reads CASSPISGEQFF. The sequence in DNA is TGTGCCAGCAGTCCAATATCGGGTGAGCAGTTCTTC.